This T cell receptor beta chain was obtained from a study of blood T cells in healthy people across ages. A second 7 to 11 cycle PCR used barcoded and J-beta primers. MiXCR, applied by TCRdb to the 5' RACE reads, yields one record per CDR3 protein. The repertoire holds 600,000 or so distinct CDR3 sequences, with about 30% as singletons. CDR1 is SGHTA, CDR2 FQGNSA, per germline. The CDR3 totals 15 residues. V was cut by 3 bases and J by 0 bases, with 10 bases left in between. Sequencing was carried out using blood. V and J are TRBV7-2 and TRBJ2-3; D unresolved. The receptor's source is a woman of 80 years or more in good health. The CDR3 sequence: CASSLGGYSTDTQYF. The DNA for the CDR3 is TGTGCCAGCAGCTTGGGCGGATATAGCACAGATACGCAGTATTTT.